This T cell receptor beta chain was captured in a study of cytomegalovirus exposure and HLA in healthy donors. Whole-study findings and limits: Rare sequences made up most TCRs, while some public TCRs were found in many donors. Beyond CMV serostatus, there was no information to go on about immune exposure.

PCR amplification relied on 60 Vbeta primers (plus 13 Jbeta primers). Profiling relied on immunoSEQ multiplex PCR, and the TCRdb table lists in-frame clones only, not all of them. Here the sample spans about 180,000 clones, around 83% being singletons. Comments on this clone: Its antigen is currently unknown.

Input material: PBMCs. The clonotype comes from a girl aged 2-10 years in good health and CMV-seropositive.

The CDR3 region is CAWTAAHYEQYF. The CDR3 coding sequence is TGTGCCTGGACAGCGGCCCATTACGAGCAGTACTTC. V and J are TRBV30 and TRBJ2-7; tentatively, D is TRBD2 (5 bases). Germline V gene lookup returns CDR1 GTSNPN and CDR2 SVGIG (reference sequence). V lost 4 bases and J lost 4, with 11 bases in between. This CDR3 has 12 residues.